These T cell receptor beta chains were read from a single sample in a study of beta chain features in type 1 diabetes. Libraries were prepared by immunoSEQ multiplex PCR; TCRdb keeps only in-frame clonotypes and omits some of them. The sample contains 350,000 to 400,000 clones, more than 12% of which appear only once. Sequencing input: naive CD4+ T cells from blood. The receptors here all came from a woman between 18 and 29 years old in good health. Each CDR3 is given with its conserved first and last residue. Fields, in order: D gene, clone size, J gene, V gene, CDR3 protein, CDR3 DNA. D genes are given only for firm matches. The size of a clone is reported for some rows only, either as once, few or many, or as a class for expanded clones.

TRBD2 | - | TRBJ2-5 | TRBV7-3 | CASSLMGLAEETQYF | TGTGCCAGCAGCTTAATGGGACTAGCGGAAGAGACCCAGTACTTC
TRBD1 | - | TRBJ1-2 | TRBV7-9 | CASSYLDRAPEGYTF | TGTGCCAGCAGCTACCTGGACAGGGCTCCGGAAGGCTACACCTTC
TRBD1 | few | TRBJ2-7 | TRBV28 | CASSPPDRPYEQYF | TGTGCCAGCAGCCCCCCGGACAGGCCCTACGAGCAGTACTTC
TRBD1 | - | TRBJ2-1 | TRBV6-4 | CASTIDRGINNEQFF | TGTGCCAGCACCATCGACAGGGGCATCAACAATGAGCAGTTCTTC
- | few | TRBJ1-2 | TRBV7-9 | CASSLVRQGNYGYTF | TGTGCCAGCAGCTTAGTGAGGCAGGGGAACTATGGCTACACCTTC
TRBD1 | few | TRBJ2-4 | TRBV28 | CASSLNRQGSNIQYF | TGTGCCAGCAGTTTAAATAGACAGGGGTCGAACATTCAGTACTTC
- | few | TRBJ2-3 | TRBV5-1 | CASSLDRLNADTQYF | TGCGCCAGCAGCTTGGATAGACTAAACGCGGATACGCAGTATTTT
- | few | TRBJ2-1 | TRBV6-6 | CASSYSNREYNEQFF | TGTGCCAGCAGTTACTCGAACAGGGAGTACAATGAGCAGTTCTTC
- | - | TRBJ1-2 | TRBV7-2 | CASSLPRWQNYGYTF | TGTGCCAGCAGCTTACCCAGGTGGCAGAACTATGGCTACACCTTC
- | - | TRBJ2-2 | TRBV30 | CAWTTTGSGEPFF | TGTGCCTGGACAACTACAGGGTCCGGGGAGCCGTTTTTT
- | few | TRBJ1-5 | TRBV2 | CASRPRTDGGNQPQHF | TGTGCCAGCAGGCCGAGGACGGACGGGGGAAATCAGCCCCAGCATTTT
- | once | TRBJ1-5 | TRBV29-1 | CSVAQDYSNQPQHF | TGCAGCGTGGCTCAGGACTATAGCAATCAGCCCCAGCATTTT
- | - | TRBJ2-7 | TRBV10-3 | CAISRQVAYEQYF | TGTGCCATCAGCAGACAGGTGGCCTACGAGCAGTACTTC
TRBD2 | - | TRBJ2-1 | TRBV30 | CAWSVRRGGSYNEQFF | TGTGCCTGGAGTGTACGGCGGGGAGGGTCCTACAATGAGCAGTTCTTC
TRBD2 | - | TRBJ2-3 | TRBV11-2 | CASSRGLAGGTDTQYF | TGTGCCAGCAGTCGAGGACTAGCGGGAGGCACAGATACGCAGTATTTT
- | - | TRBJ1-5 | TRBV30 | CAWSPGNQPQHF | TGTGCCTGGAGTCCCGGCAATCAGCCCCAGCATTTT
- | few | TRBJ1-2 | TRBV19 | CASSTDRSRIVYTF | TGTGCCAGTAGTACCGACCGTTCTAGGATAGTCTACACCTTC
TRBD2 | - | TRBJ2-6 | TRBV11-2 | CASSLGGGRALSGANVLTF | TGTGCCAGCAGCTTGGGTGGCGGGAGGGCCCTCTCTGGGGCCAACGTCCTGACTTTC
TRBD2 | few | TRBJ2-3 | TRBV18 | CASSPPLRGRAVGTDTQYF | TGTGCCAGCTCACCACCGTTGCGCGGGAGGGCCGTCGGCACAGATACGCAGTATTTT
TRBD2 | few | TRBJ2-7 | TRBV27 | CASSLMASGRVEQYF | TGTGCCAGCAGTTTAATGGCTAGCGGGAGGGTCGAGCAGTACTTC
TRBD2 | - | TRBJ2-2 | TRBV14 | CASSQDIGRGTSGITGELFF | TGTGCCAGCAGCCAAGATATCGGACGGGGGACTAGCGGAATAACCGGGGAGCTGTTTTTT
TRBD1 | - | TRBJ1-4 | TRBV15 | CATSRNRGATNEKLFF | TGTGCCACCAGCAGAAACAGGGGTGCAACTAATGAAAAACTGTTTTTT
- | few | TRBJ2-7 | TRBV9 | CASSVNTYEQYF | TGTGCCAGCAGCGTAAATACCTACGAGCAGTACTTC
TRBD2 | - | TRBJ2-1 | TRBV7-2 | CASSSGLAGPGYNEQFF | TGTGCCAGCAGCTCAGGACTAGCGGGGCCGGGATACAATGAGCAGTTCTTC
- | - | TRBJ2-5 | TRBV7-6 | CASSLEVGGRETQYF | TGTGCCAGCAGCTTAGAAGTGGGGGGGCGAGAGACCCAGTACTTC
- | - | TRBJ1-2 | TRBV5-6 | CASSLGVGYTF | TGTGCCAGCAGCTTGGGAGTAGGCTACACCTTC
TRBD1 | few | TRBJ2-3 | TRBV27 | CASSNRDRGLDVFTQYF | TGTGCCAGCAGTAACCGGGACAGGGGGCTGGATGTCTTTACGCAGTATTTT
TRBD2 | few | TRBJ2-1 | TRBV2 | CASSAPGLAGFEQFF | TGTGCCAGCAGTGCCCCGGGACTAGCGGGTTTTGAGCAGTTCTTC
TRBD2 | few | TRBJ2-7 | TRBV5-1 | CASSTRLAGNEQYF | TGCGCCAGCAGCACAAGACTAGCGGGAAACGAGCAGTACTTC
TRBD2 | - | TRBJ2-3 | TRBV2 | CASSEASGRVLVTDTQYF | TGTGCCAGCAGTGAAGCTAGCGGGAGGGTTTTGGTGACAGATACGCAGTATTTT
- | - | TRBJ1-1 | TRBV19 | CASSIIGRAGTEAFF | TGTGCCAGTAGTATAATTGGCAGGGCTGGAACTGAAGCTTTCTTT
- | few | TRBJ1-5 | TRBV30 | CAWSGGANQPQHF | TGTGCCTGGTCTGGTGGGGCAAATCAGCCCCAGCATTTT
- | few | TRBJ2-3 | TRBV9 | CASSVALPGGDTQYF | TGTGCCAGCAGCGTAGCCTTACCCGGTGGAGATACGCAGTATTTT
TRBD2 | - | TRBJ2-2 | TRBV9 | CASSGLAGTGELFF | TGTGCCAGCAGCGGACTAGCGGGAACCGGGGAGCTGTTTTTT
TRBD1 | - | TRBJ2-7 | TRBV10-3 | CAIMSGTGRSDEQYF | TGTGCCATCATGTCTGGGACAGGGAGGTCTGACGAGCAGTACTTC
- | - | TRBJ2-4 | TRBV27 | CASSLRDNLNIQYF | TGTGCCAGCAGTTTAAGGGACAACCTAAACATTCAGTACTTC
TRBD2 | few | TRBJ2-5 | TRBV7-9 | CASSPTSGQETQYF | TGTGCCAGCAGCCCAACTAGCGGTCAAGAGACCCAGTACTTC
- | - | TRBJ2-1 | TRBV11-1 | CASSSRKREDEQFF | TGTGCCAGCAGCTCTCGGAAGAGGGAGGATGAGCAGTTCTTC
- | few | TRBJ2-5 | TRBV25-1 | CASSDFGRTETQYF | TGTGCCAGCAGTGACTTCGGGAGAACGGAGACCCAGTACTTC
TRBD2 | - | TRBJ2-6 | TRBV29-1 | CSVLAAGSGANVLTF | TGCAGCGTCCTAGCGGCGGGGTCTGGGGCCAACGTCCTGACTTTC
TRBD2 | few | TRBJ2-1 | TRBV28 | CASSPRLAVNNEQFF | TGTGCCAGCAGTCCCCGACTAGCGGTAAACAATGAGCAGTTCTTC
- | - | TRBJ2-1 | TRBV11-2 | CASSLVQALSSYNEQFF | TGTGCCAGCAGCTTAGTGCAAGCGTTAAGCTCCTACAATGAGCAGTTCTTC
- | - | TRBJ1-5 | TRBV19 | CASTHRGNQPQHF | TGTGCCAGTACCCATAGAGGGAACCAGCCCCAGCATTTT
TRBD1 | few | TRBJ2-6 | TRBV19 | CASNLGQGSSGANVLTF | TGTGCCAGTAATTTGGGACAGGGCAGCTCTGGGGCCAACGTCCTGACTTTC
- | few | TRBJ2-5 | TRBV28 | CASSFGGSQETQYF | TGTGCCAGCAGTTTCGGAGGGTCCCAAGAGACCCAGTACTTC